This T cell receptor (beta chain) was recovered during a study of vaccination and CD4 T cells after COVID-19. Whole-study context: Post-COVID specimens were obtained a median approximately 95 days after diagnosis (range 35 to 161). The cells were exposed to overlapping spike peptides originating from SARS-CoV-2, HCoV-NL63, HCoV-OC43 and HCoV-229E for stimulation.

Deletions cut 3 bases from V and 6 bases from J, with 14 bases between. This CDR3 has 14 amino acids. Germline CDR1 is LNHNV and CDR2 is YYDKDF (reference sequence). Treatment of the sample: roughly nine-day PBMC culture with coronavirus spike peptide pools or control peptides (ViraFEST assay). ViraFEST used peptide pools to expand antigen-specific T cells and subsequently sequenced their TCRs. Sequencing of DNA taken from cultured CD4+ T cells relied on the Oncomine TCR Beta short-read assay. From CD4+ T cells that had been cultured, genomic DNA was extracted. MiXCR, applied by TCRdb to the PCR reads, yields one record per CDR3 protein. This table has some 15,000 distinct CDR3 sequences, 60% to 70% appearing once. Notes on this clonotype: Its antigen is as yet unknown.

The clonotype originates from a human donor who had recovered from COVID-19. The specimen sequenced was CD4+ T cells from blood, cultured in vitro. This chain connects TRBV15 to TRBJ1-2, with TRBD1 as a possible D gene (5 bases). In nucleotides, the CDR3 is TGTGCCACCAGCAGGAGGGGATTGAACCATGGCTACACCTTC. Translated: CATSRRGLNHGYTF.